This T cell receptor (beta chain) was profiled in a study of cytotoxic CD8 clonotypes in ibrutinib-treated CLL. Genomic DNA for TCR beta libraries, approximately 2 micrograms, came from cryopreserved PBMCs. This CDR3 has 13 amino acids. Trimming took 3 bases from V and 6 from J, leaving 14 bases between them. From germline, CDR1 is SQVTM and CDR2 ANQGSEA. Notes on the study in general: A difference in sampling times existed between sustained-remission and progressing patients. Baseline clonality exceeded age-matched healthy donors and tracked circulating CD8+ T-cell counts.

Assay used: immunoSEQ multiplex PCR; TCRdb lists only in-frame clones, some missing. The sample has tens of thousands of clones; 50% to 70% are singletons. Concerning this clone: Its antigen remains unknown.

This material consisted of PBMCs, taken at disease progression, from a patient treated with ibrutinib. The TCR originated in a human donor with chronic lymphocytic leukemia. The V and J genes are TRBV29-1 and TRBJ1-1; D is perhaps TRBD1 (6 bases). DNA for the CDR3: TGCAGCGTTGAGATTATCGACAGGCCTGAAGCTTTCTTT. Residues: CSVEIIDRPEAFF.